This TCR beta chain was documented in a study of cytomegalovirus exposure and HLA in healthy donors. This clone was counted a single time. Its antigen is not known. Germline V lookup: CDR1 SGHAT, CDR2 FQNNGV. Trimming cost V 4 bases and J 0 bases, with 6 bases left between them. The CDR3 has 14 amino acids. This PCR relied on a set of 60 Vbeta primers and 13 Jbeta primers. Some clones are missing from TCRdb's copy, which holds only in-frame ones; the method was immunoSEQ multiplex PCR. The sample lists 100,000 to 150,000 clones, 74% occurring once. Study-level results: As confirmed in vitro, three CMV-associated chains were specific for CMV antigens. It was reported that TCR beta sequences correctly inferred the HLA-A and HLA-B alleles for most subjects.

The chain uses TRBV11-2 and TRBJ1-4; D ambiguous. The sequenced sample consisted of PBMCs. The TCR sequence derives from a man in his forties in good health and CMV-seropositive. CDR3 amino acids: CASSSYATNEKLFF. The DNA for the CDR3 is TGTGCCAGCAGCTCCTATGCAACTAATGAAAAACTGTTTTTT. Variable domain in full (rest from reference TRBV11-2 and TRBJ1-4): EAGVAQSPRYKIIEKRQSVAFWCNPISGHATLYWYQQILGQGPKLLIQFQNNGVVDDSQLPKDRFSAERLKGVDSTLKIQPAKLEDSAVYLCASSSYATNEKLFFGSGTQLSVL.